Presented here are 22 T cell receptor beta chains from one specimen sequenced in a study of shared clonotypes between healthy human individuals. Profiling relied on immunoSEQ multiplex PCR, and the TCRdb table lists in-frame clones only, not all of them. The table lists around 700,000 clones, approximately 75% of them singletons. The sequenced sample was memory CD4+ T cells sorted from blood. Described subset: CD45RA-negative fraction. These receptor sequences come from a woman between 25 and 40 years old in good health.

This clone was observed once. This sequence joins TRBV11-3 and TRBJ2-2; 12 bases agree with TRBD2. Trimming removed 5 bases from V and 5 bases from J; junction bases left unmatched: 3. Germline CDR1 SGHNT, CDR2 YENEEA. The CDR3 runs 15 residues. The chain's CDR3 is CASSATSGRTGELFF. CDR3 sequence (DNA): TGTGCCAGCAGCGCCACTAGCGGGAGGACCGGGGAGCTGTTTTTT. Variable domain in full (rest from reference TRBV11-3 and TRBJ2-2): EAGVVQSPRYKIIEKKQPVAFWCNPISGHNTLYWYLQNLGQGPELLIRYENEEAVDDSQLPKDRFSAERLKGVDSTLKIQPAELGDSAVYLCASSATSGRTGELFFGEGSRLTVL.

This chain joins TRBV4-1 and TRBJ2-7, with TRBD1 matching over 9 bases. CDR1 is MGHRA and CDR2 is YSYEKL in the germline V gene. With V trimmed by 0 bases and J by 5 bases, 5 bases remained unmatched. The CDR3 loop spans 15 amino acids. This chain's CDR3 is CASSQDRDRVNEQYF. In DNA, the CDR3 is TGCGCCAGCAGCCAAGACCGGGACAGGGTTAACGAGCAGTACTTC.

This clone was counted only a few times. The gene calls are TRBV4-1 and TRBJ1-2; 8 bases align to TRBD1. Unmatched junction bases numbered 5, after V lost 8 bases and J lost 6 bases. CDR1 is MGHRA and CDR2 is YSYEKL in the germline V gene. The CDR3 totals 12 residues. The CDR3 sequence: CASHDRGDGYTF. Written as DNA, the CDR3 is TGCGCCAGCCATGACAGGGGCGATGGCTACACCTTC.

The chain employs TRBV7-3 and TRBJ1-1; D unclear. This CDR3 has 13 amino acids. The germline V gene has CDR1 SGHTA and CDR2 FQGTGA. Trimming left V 4 bases short and J 4 bases short, with 10 bases between. The CDR3 protein is CASSSTIGTEAFF. The DNA of the CDR3 is TGTGCCAGCAGCTCTACTATCGGCACTGAAGCTTTCTTT. The full variable domain, rest sourced from reference TRBV7-3 and TRBJ1-1, is GAGVSQTPSNKVTEKGKYVELRCDPISGHTALYWYRQSLGQGPEFLIYFQGTGAADDSGLPNDRFFAVRPEGSVSTLKIQRTERGDSAVYLCASSSTIGTEAFFGQGTRLTVV.

The rearrangement joins TRBV5-4 to TRBJ2-5, with 9 bases lining up with TRBD1. The CDR3 consists of 16 residues. The germline V gene has CDR1 SGHNT and CDR2 YYREEE (reference sequence). V shed 4 bases, J shed 0 bases, and the junction held 7 bases outside the gene matches. CDR3 coding DNA: TGTGCCAGCAGCCCATCGGGACAGGGCTACCAAGAGACCCAGTACTTC. Protein product: CASSPSGQGYQETQYF.

This clone was found a few times. This chain links TRBV4-1 with TRBJ2-2; the D gene is possibly TRBD2 (6 bases). Germline CDR1 reads MGHRA; CDR2 reads YSYEKL. This CDR3 is 16 amino acids long. The V end lost 2 bases, the J end lost 6 bases, and 16 bases lay between the germline ends. CDR3 coding DNA: TGCGCCAGCAGCCAACCCCGGGACGGGACTGCCGGGGAGCTGTTTTTT. It specifies CASSQPRDGTAGELFF.

This clone was detected a few times. The chain is built from TRBV4-2 and TRBJ2-1; D ambiguous. The germline V gene encodes CDR1 LGHNA and CDR2 YNFKEQ. The CDR3 length is 15 residues. V gave up 0 bases and J gave up 4 bases, with 10 bases separating them. The CDR3 sequence is CASSQDEAPYNEQFF. CDR3 in DNA: TGTGCCAGCAGCCAAGACGAGGCCCCTTACAATGAGCAGTTCTTC.

The chain combines TRBV28 with TRBJ2-7; 9 bases map to TRBD1. With V trimmed by 5 bases and J by 2 bases, 7 bases remained unmatched. CDR3 length equals 15 residues. Germline CDR1 MDHEN, CDR2 SYDVKM. The CDR3 region has the DNA TGTGCCAGCAGTATTAGACAGGGGGGGACCTACGAGCAGTACTTC. Translating gives CASSIRQGGTYEQYF.

The V call is TRBV7-9, the J call TRBJ2-5; D is unclear. The V end was cut by 1 base, the J end by 2 bases, with 5 bases between. Germline V gene lookup returns CDR1 SEHNR and CDR2 FQNEAQ (reference sequence). The length of the CDR3 is 13 residues. The DNA of the CDR3 is TGTGCCAGCAGCTTAGTAGCACAAGAGACCCAGTACTTC. Its translation: CASSLVAQETQYF.

The chain recombines TRBV28 with TRBJ1-2, with D possibly being TRBD1 (5 bases). V was pared by 7 bases and J by 2 bases, with 17 bases between. The CDR3 totals 15 residues. The V gene's germline CDR1 is MDHEN and CDR2 SYDVKM. CDR3 in amino acids: CASTMGGRDNYGYTF. The CDR3 DNA reads as TGTGCCAGCACCATGGGCGGGAGGGACAACTATGGCTACACCTTC.

This clone was recorded a few times. The chain couples TRBV4-1 to TRBJ2-7; no definite D call. The CDR3 length is 12 residues. In germline, CDR1 is MGHRA, CDR2 YSYEKL. Trimming took off 2 bases at V and 6 bases at J, with 8 bases between the two ends. The CDR3 sequence: CASSQIYVEQYF. CDR3 sequence (DNA): TGCGCCAGCAGCCAAATATATGTCGAGCAGTACTTC.

The genes are TRBV5-1 and TRBJ2-7, with D maybe TRBD1 (6 bases). The germline V gene encodes CDR1 SGHRS and CDR2 YFSETQ. CDR3 length: 15 amino acids. Trimming left V 0 bases short and J 2 bases short, with 12 bases between. In DNA form, the CDR3 reads TGCGCCAGCAGCTTGGAAGGGGGTCCCCCCTACGAGCAGTACTTC. Amino acid sequence: CASSLEGGPPYEQYF.

The V and J genes are TRBV2 and TRBJ1-4; 9 positions match TRBD1. V dropped 6 bases and J dropped 3; count of bases not matched to a gene: 11. Germline V gene lookup returns CDR1 SNHLY and CDR2 FYNNEI. There are 17 residues in the CDR3. CDR3 sequence (DNA): TGTGCCAGCAGCGATCCGGGACAGGGTACGTCTAATGAAAAACTGTTTTTT. It translates to CASSDPGQGTSNEKLFF. The entire variable domain, with the rest obtained from reference TRBV2 and TRBJ1-4, is as follows: EPEVTQTPSHQVTQMGQEVILRCVPISNHLYFYWYRQILGQKVEFLVSFYNNEISEKSEIFDDQFSVERPDGSNFTLKIRSTKLEDSAMYFCASSDPGQGTSNEKLFFGSGTQLSVL.

The V call is TRBV6-1, the J call TRBJ2-6; D call uncertain. CDR1 and CDR2 (germline): MNHNS, SASEGT. The CDR3 has 14 amino acids. The V end lost 7 bases, the J end lost 1 base, and 8 bases lay between the germline ends. Here the CDR3 DNA reads TGTGCCAGCATTTCCGTGTCTGGGGCCAACGTCCTGACTTTC. Amino acid sequence: CASISVSGANVLTF.

The J gene is TRBJ2-3, the V gene TRBV13, with 7 bases identical to TRBD2. The length of the CDR3 is 13 residues. Germline assignment: CDR1 PRHDT and CDR2 FYEKMQ (reference sequence). Trimming cost V 3 bases and J 5 bases; bases outside gene matches: 2. CDR3 residues: CASSFERGDTQYF. For the CDR3, the DNA is TGTGCCAGCAGCTTCGAGCGGGGAGATACGCAGTATTTT. The whole variable domain, remainder taken from reference TRBV13 and TRBJ2-3, is AAGVIQSPRHLIKEKRETATLKCYPIPRHDTVYWYQQGPGQDPQFLISFYEKMQSDKGSIPDRFSAQQFSDYHSELNMSSLELGDSALYFCASSFERGDTQYFGPGTRLTVL.

The J gene is TRBJ1-6, the V gene TRBV6-5, with no clear D. The CDR3 spans 14 residues. CDR1 and CDR2 (germline): MNHEY, SVGAGI. V lost 10 bases, J lost 4 bases, and 14 bases lay in between. CDR3 region: CATRHEVYNSPLHF. The CDR3 coding sequence is TGTGCCACCCGCCATGAAGTGTATAATTCACCCCTCCACTTT.

The chain joins TRBV7-9 to TRBJ2-7, with 8 positions matching TRBD1. J gave up 6 bases and V 2 bases, and 9 bases lay outside the gene matches. The CDR3 runs to 15 residues. CDR1 and CDR2 (germline): SEHNR, FQNEAQ (reference sequence). The CDR3 loop reads CASSLFAGGMGEQYF. As DNA, the CDR3 is TGTGCCAGCAGCTTATTCGCAGGGGGCATGGGCGAGCAGTACTTC.

CDR3 sequence reads: CASSLSLRDPGNTEAFF. CDR3 bases: TGTGCCAGCAGCTTGAGTCTCCGGGACCCTGGGAACACTGAAGCTTTCTTT. The chain joins TRBV7-2 to TRBJ1-1; possibly TRBD1 for D (5 bases). This CDR3 comprises 17 residues. Looked up from germline, CDR1 is SGHTA and CDR2 is FQGNSA. V was shortened by 3 bases and J by 1 base, with 18 bases between the two germline ends.

This rearrangement joins TRBV5-8 to TRBJ1-3; unclear D gene. The CDR3 consists of 13 residues. V was cut by 2 bases and J by 6 bases, with 9 bases left in between. The germline gives CDR1 SGHTS, CDR2 YDEGEE. CDR3 amino acids: CASSFVRINTIYF. DNA of the CDR3: TGTGCCAGCAGCTTCGTTCGGATAAACACCATATATTTT. The whole variable domain, filled in from reference TRBV5-8 and TRBJ1-3, reads EAGVTQSPTHLIKTRGQQATLRCSPISGHTSVYWYQQALGLGLQFLLWYDEGEERNRGNFPPRFSGRQFPNYSSELNVNALELEDSALYLCASSFVRINTIYFGEGSWLTVV.

V is TRBV7-9 and J is TRBJ2-1; 15 bases agree with TRBD2. This CDR3 is 17 amino acids long. V was pared by 1 base and J by 8 bases, with 6 bases of the junction left unmatched. Germline V CDR1 and CDR2: SEHNR, FQNEAQ (reference sequence). CDR3 loop: CASSLGGLAGGWDEQFF. Here the CDR3 DNA reads TGTGCCAGCAGCTTAGGGGGACTAGCGGGAGGTTGGGATGAGCAGTTCTTC.

The chain joins TRBV5-1 to TRBJ1-4; TRBD1 aligns across 7 bases. The CDR3 is 16 residues long. Trimming at V came to 0 bases and at J to 4 bases, leaving 6 bases not matched to a gene. CDR1 is SGHRS and CDR2 is YFSETQ in the germline V gene. CDR3 DNA sequence: TGCGCCAGCAGCTTGGAAGGGGGCGTTAGTAATGAAAAACTGTTTTTT. It codes for CASSLEGGVSNEKLFF.

This chain joins TRBV15 and TRBJ1-3; D may be TRBD1 (5 bases). The CDR3 totals 16 residues. Deletions cut 0 bases from V and 2 bases from J, with 11 bases between. Germline loops: CDR1 LNHNV, CDR2 YYDKDF (reference sequence). The CDR3 is CATSRDHGAAGNTIYF. The CDR3 nucleotides are TGTGCCACCAGCAGAGATCACGGGGCCGCTGGAAACACCATATATTTT. The full variable domain, rest sourced from reference TRBV15 and TRBJ1-3, is DAMVIQNPRYQVTQFGKPVTLSCSQTLNHNVMYWYQQKSSQAPKLLFHYYDKDFNNEADTPDNFQSRRPNTSFCFLDIRSPGLGDTAMYLCATSRDHGAAGNTIYFGEGSWLTVV.